Listed below are T cell receptor beta chains from one sample, sequenced in a study of blood T cells in healthy people across ages. TCRdb re-called the 5' RACE reads with MiXCR, one entry per CDR3 protein. This table holds roughly 2 million distinct CDR3 sequences, 49% found once. Input material: blood. The receptors were gathered from a woman in her 40s in good health. Each CDR3 is given without its conserved first and last residue. Expanded clones get a size class; other rows say once, few or many, or leave the size out.

>TRBV6-2/TRBV6-3|TRBJ2-1|NA|9
ASSPGTGKF
>TRBV7-2|TRBJ2-5|NA|16
ASSSGLAGGPSLETQY
>TRBV6-6|TRBJ2-1|NA|14
ASSYAVLRASNEQF
>TRBV7-6|TRBJ2-1|NA|12
ASSLSTSGNEQF
>TRBV6-2/TRBV6-3|TRBJ1-5|NA|15
ASTNPMADRKNQPQH
>TRBV12-3/TRBV12-4|TRBJ2-3|NA|12
ASYHRGGTDTQY
>TRBV27|TRBJ2-5|many|13
ASSFTSGGAETQY
>TRBV7-9|NA|NA|11
ASSLQEKNIQY
>TRBV14|TRBJ1-4|NA|13
ASSRLGLTNEKLF
>TRBV27|TRBJ2-5|NA|12
ASNPLGSYNEQY
>TRBV24-1|TRBJ2-7|NA|11
ATSFGPYNEQY